These 19 T cell receptor beta chains share one sample of origin, sequenced in a study of CD8 T cells in Susac syndrome. An amount of RNA that ranged from 0.5 to 1 ug was reverse transcribed with random hexamers. TCRdb called the immunoSEQ multiplex PCR reads again in MiXCR, with one record for every CDR3 protein. The sample has 120,000 to 150,000 distinct CDR3 sequences; around 94% are singletons. Sequencing input: CD4+ T cells from PBMCs. These TCRs come from a human donor in good health.

This chain joins TRBV18 and TRBJ2-7, with 8 bases fitting TRBD2. CDR1 KGHSH and CDR2 LQKENI come from the germline V gene. The CDR3 has 15 amino acids. The V gene end was trimmed by 1 base and the J gene end by 5 bases; junction bases not matched to a gene: 7. For the CDR3, the DNA is TGTGCCAGCTCACCACAAGCGGGAGCCGATAACGAGCAGTACTTC. As protein: CASSPQAGADNEQYF.

This clonotype was detected only once. The J gene is TRBJ2-7, the V gene TRBV7-9; 12 nucleotides match TRBD2. The trim removed 11 bases at V and 5 bases at J, leaving 10 bases unmatched. This CDR3 is 14 amino acids long. Looked up from germline, CDR1 is SEHNR and CDR2 is FQNEAQ (reference sequence). The CDR3 region is CAAPPTSGRHEQYF. In DNA, the CDR3 is TGTGCCGCCCCCCCGACTAGCGGGAGACACGAGCAGTACTTC.

The chain joins TRBV7-8 to TRBJ2-7; D unclear. V gave up 9 bases and J gave up 5 bases, with 20 bases separating them. Germline assignment: CDR1 SGHVS and CDR2 FQNEAQ. This CDR3 has 14 residues. CDR3: CASRTDPHSDEQYF. CDR3 nucleotides: TGTGCCAGTCGAACGGACCCACACTCGGACGAGCAGTACTTC.

This sequence joins TRBV28 and TRBJ1-1; a weak D match, TRBD1 (5 bases). Germline V gives CDR1 MDHEN, CDR2 SYDVKM. The CDR3 length is 12 residues. Deletions cut 2 bases from V and 11 bases from J, with 12 bases between. CDR3: CASSLNPGGAFF. The CDR3 nucleotides read TGTGCCAGCAGTTTAAACCCCGGGGGGGCTTTCTTT. The entire variable domain, with the rest obtained from reference TRBV28 and TRBJ1-1, is as follows: DVKVTQSSRYLVKRTGEKVFLECVQDMDHENMFWYRQDPGLGLRLIYFSYDVKMKEKGDIPEGYSVSREKKERFSLILESASTNQTSMYLCASSLNPGGAFFGQGTRLTVV.

This clonotype was observed once. The gene calls are TRBV6-1 and TRBJ2-1; TRBD2 matches 10 bases. The germline gives CDR1 MNHNS, CDR2 SASEGT. CDR3 length: 16 amino acids. With V trimmed by 6 bases and J by 4 bases, 9 bases remained unmatched. The CDR3 here is CASRRIAGGSYNEQFF. CDR3 nucleotide sequence: TGTGCCAGCAGACGTATAGCGGGAGGTTCTTACAATGAGCAGTTCTTC.

The chain is built from TRBV11-2 and TRBJ2-3; maybe TRBD2 (7 bases). Germline assignment: CDR1 SGHAT and CDR2 FQNNGV. This CDR3 spans 13 amino acids. In DNA form, the CDR3 reads TGTGCGACCGAGGGGGGGGGCACAGATACGCAGTATTTT. As protein: CATEGGGTDTQYF.

The chain links TRBV5-1 to TRBJ2-1, with unresolved D. This CDR3 has 13 residues. Trimming shortened V by 3 bases and J by 7 bases, and 11 bases separated the two germline ends. Germline values: CDR1 SGHRS, CDR2 YFSETQ. CDR3 amino acids: CASSSIPVNEQFF. CDR3 nucleotide sequence: TGCGCCAGCAGCTCAATTCCAGTAAATGAGCAGTTCTTC.

The V gene is TRBV28, the J gene TRBJ2-7, with 9 bases identical to TRBD2. CDR1 MDHEN and CDR2 SYDVKM come from the germline V gene. V lost 2 bases, J lost 3 bases, and 5 bases stayed unmatched. This CDR3 contains 15 residues. The CDR3 sequence is CASSLVGGRGYEQYF. The CDR3 DNA sequence: TGTGCCAGCAGTTTAGTAGGCGGGAGGGGCTACGAGCAGTACTTC.

This clonotype was counted only a few times. The chain has TRBV7-3 and TRBJ1-1; D gene unclear. In germline, CDR1 is SGHTA, CDR2 FQGTGA. This CDR3 comprises 14 residues. V was pared by 6 bases and J by 1 base, with 12 bases between. The CDR3, as DNA: TGTGCCAGCAGTCTGGGCGGGAAGAACACTGAAGCTTTCTTT. Translation: CASSLGGKNTEAFF.

The rearrangement links TRBV28 to TRBJ2-1, with 9 nucleotides matching TRBD2. The germline V gene has CDR1 MDHEN and CDR2 SYDVKM. The CDR3 runs to 15 residues. Trimming at V came to 6 bases and at J to 2 bases, leaving 5 bases not matched to a gene. The CDR3 coding sequence is TGTGCCAGCAGATTTAGCGGGAGCGCCTACAATGAGCAGTTCTTC. It codes for CASRFSGSAYNEQFF. Full variable domain (missing parts from reference TRBV28 and TRBJ2-1): DVKVTQSSRYLVKRTGEKVFLECVQDMDHENMFWYRQDPGLGLRLIYFSYDVKMKEKGDIPEGYSVSREKKERFSLILESASTNQTSMYLCASRFSGSAYNEQFFGPGTRLTVL.

CDR3 sequence (DNA): TGTGCCAGCCATCCCCGGGAGGGGAACTACAATGAGCAGTTCTTC. Its protein product is CASHPREGNYNEQFF. This chain joins TRBV2 and TRBJ2-1; TRBD2 agrees at 8 bases. The CDR3 spans 15 residues. The germline gives CDR1 SNHLY, CDR2 FYNNEI. The J segment lost 3 bases and the V segment lost 8 bases, leaving 9 bases of the junction unmatched.

This clonotype was counted a few times. The genes are TRBV23-1 and TRBJ1-5; D gene ambiguous. TRBV23-1 is an open reading frame whose function is uncertain. The CDR3 sequence is 15 residues long. Deletions cut 0 bases from V and 5 bases from J, with 11 bases between. CDR3 nucleotides: TGCGCCAGCAGTCAATCCTGGGTAGGCCATCAGCCCCAGCATTTT. This codes for CASSQSWVGHQPQHF.

V gene TRBV5-6 combines with J gene TRBJ2-4; D is undetermined. The CDR3 spans 12 residues. Trimming pared 3 bases from V and 15 bases from J, leaving 16 bases between. Per the germline V gene, CDR1 is SGHDT and CDR2 is YYEEEE. The CDR3 region has the DNA TGTGCCAGCAGCTCCAATCGATTAAGGTGGTACTTC. This translates into CASSSNRLRWYF. Looking up the rest from reference TRBV5-6 and TRBJ2-4 gives the full variable domain: DAGVTQSPTHLIKTRGQQVTLRCSPKSGHDTVSWYQQALGQGPQFIFQYYEEEERQRGNFPDRFSGHQFPNYSSELNVNALLLGDSALYLCASSSNRLRWYFGAGTRLSVL.

In its sample, this clonotype was seen once. The CDR3 DNA reads TGTGCCAGCAGCGTAGAGGTACGGTCCTACAATGAGCAGTTCTTC. Protein: CASSVEVRSYNEQFF. This chain joins TRBV9 and TRBJ2-1; D gene ambiguous. This CDR3 has 15 amino acids. Germline V gives CDR1 SGDLS, CDR2 YYNGEE. The V end was cut by 0 bases, the J end by 1 base, with 8 bases between.

This clonotype was recorded once. The rearrangement uses TRBV10-2 and TRBJ1-1; D might be TRBD1 (5 bases). V was trimmed by 10 bases and J by 11 bases, leaving 29 bases between them. The CDR3 extends over 15 amino acids. The germline CDR1 and CDR2 sequences are WSHSY and SAAADI. CDR3 protein: CATKPPPGLPTTAFF. The CDR3 DNA follows: TGCGCCACCAAACCCCCTCCGGGACTCCCCACGACTGCTTTCTTT.

V usage is TRBV28 and J usage is TRBJ1-1; D may be TRBD1 (6 bases). Trimming pared 8 bases from V and 2 bases from J, leaving 9 bases between. Germline lookup yields CDR1 MDHEN and CDR2 SYDVKM. The length of the CDR3 is 12 residues. DNA for the CDR3: TGTGCCAGCCGACAGGTAAACACTGAAGCTTTCTTT. It is translated as CASRQVNTEAFF. Combining the CDR3 with reference TRBV28 and TRBJ1-1 gives the whole variable domain DVKVTQSSRYLVKRTGEKVFLECVQDMDHENMFWYRQDPGLGLRLIYFSYDVKMKEKGDIPEGYSVSREKKERFSLILESASTNQTSMYLCASRQVNTEAFFGQGTRLTVV.

This chain uses TRBV3-1 with TRBJ1-4; unclear D gene. CDR3 length equals 13 residues. Germline V CDR1 and CDR2: LGHDT, YNNKEL (reference sequence). The V end lost 2 bases, the J end lost 9 bases, and 10 bases lay between the germline ends. The CDR3 region is CASSQQIGKKLFF. The DNA of the CDR3 is TGTGCCAGCAGCCAACAGATAGGGAAAAAACTGTTTTTT.

The chain couples TRBV20-1 to TRBJ2-7, with 7 nucleotides matching TRBD1. The ends lost 6 bases at V and 2 bases at J; junction bases unmatched: 10. Germline V gene sequence: CDR1 DFQATT, CDR2 SNEGSKA (reference sequence). The CDR3 is 14 amino acids. The CDR3 protein is CSALRLTGTYEQYF. In DNA form, the CDR3 reads TGCAGTGCCCTCCGTTTGACAGGGACCTACGAGCAGTACTTC.

The chain recombines TRBV28 with TRBJ2-3, with TRBD1 matching 12 bases. V was clipped by 6 bases and J by 2 bases; unmatched bases: 6. The germline CDR1 and CDR2 sequences are MDHEN and SYDVKM. This CDR3 spans 16 amino acids. The CDR3 is CASSSGTGGTTDTQYF. CDR3 DNA sequence: TGTGCCAGCAGCTCCGGGACAGGGGGCACCACAGATACGCAGTATTTT.